Shown below are 30 T cell receptor beta chains from a single sample sequenced in a study of shared clonotypes between healthy human individuals. TCRdb's copy holds only in-frame clones and misses some; the assay was immunoSEQ multiplex PCR. In the table there are roughly 2 million clones, 85% to 95% of which are singletons. What was sequenced was naive CD4+ T cells sorted from blood. This sample's subset: CD45RA+ positively selected. These receptor sequences come from a man aged 18 to 29 in good health.

This rearrangement joins TRBV7-2 to TRBJ1-5; weak D call: TRBD1 (6 bases). The germline gives CDR1 SGHTA, CDR2 FQGNSA. The V and J ends lost 4 bases and 4 bases respectively, with 11 bases between them. The CDR3 runs 14 residues. CDR3 sequence (DNA): TGTGCCAGCAGCTCGACAGGATGGAATCAGCCCCAGCATTTT. This codes for CASSSTGWNQPQHF.

V usage is TRBV7-2 and J usage is TRBJ2-3, with TRBD1 matching 9 bases. The CDR3 consists of 16 residues. V lost 1 base, J lost 2 bases, and 4 bases stayed unmatched. Germline-derived CDR1 and CDR2 are SGHTA and FQGNSA. CDR3 amino acids: CASSLGWTGATDTQYF. CDR3 nucleotides: TGTGCCAGCAGCTTAGGTTGGACAGGGGCCACAGATACGCAGTATTTT.

Points on this clone: Other nucleotide sequences from this sample produce the same CDR3. The chain links TRBV5-4 to TRBJ2-7; D remains unclear. Trimming shortened V by 0 bases and J by 2 bases, and 12 bases separated the two germline ends. This CDR3 is 15 amino acids long. Germline CDR1 SGHNT, CDR2 YYREEE (reference sequence). In DNA, the CDR3 is TGTGCCAGCAGCTTGGGTGGCGGACCTACCTACGAGCAGTACTTC. This codes for CASSLGGGPTYEQYF.

The chain couples TRBV5-6 to TRBJ1-6; 7 bases line up with TRBD1. The germline V gene encodes CDR1 SGHDT and CDR2 YYEEEE. The CDR3 contains 17 residues. V dropped 4 bases and J dropped 0; count of bases not matched to a gene: 7. The CDR3 nucleotides are TGTGCCAGCAGCCCGAGGGCAGGGGGCTCCTATAATTCACCCCTCCACTTT. It specifies CASSPRAGGSYNSPLHF.

The V gene is TRBV5-1, the J gene TRBJ2-1, with D unresolved. Germline V gene data show CDR1 as SGHRS and CDR2 as YFSETQ. The CDR3 loop spans 12 amino acids. Trimming cost V 2 bases and J 8 bases, with 8 bases left between them. The DNA for the CDR3 is TGCGCCAGCAGCTTTCTAGTTGATGAGCAGTTCTTC. It is translated as CASSFLVDEQFF.

The J gene is TRBJ2-1, the V gene TRBV6-5; D not resolved. The CDR3 extends over 13 amino acids. Germline CDR1 reads MNHEY; CDR2 reads SVGAGI. Trimming left V 5 bases short and J 6 bases short, with 11 bases between. CDR3 region: CASSPVWGNEQFF. CDR3 nucleotide sequence: TGTGCCAGCAGTCCCGTCTGGGGCAATGAGCAGTTCTTC.

The gene calls are TRBV10-3 and TRBJ1-1, with D unclear. Trimming took off 3 bases at V and 2 bases at J, with 10 bases between the two ends. The CDR3 covers 14 residues. Germline values: CDR1 ENHRY, CDR2 SYGVKD. The CDR3 here is CAISDGSVNTEAFF. The CDR3 nucleotides read TGTGCCATCAGTGATGGAAGCGTTAACACTGAAGCTTTCTTT.

The genes are TRBV5-6 and TRBJ2-5; D is ambiguous. The J call is in doubt because the DNA end fits TRBJ2-7 better. Per germline, CDR1 SGHDT and CDR2 YYEEEE. The CDR3 is 13 residues long. Here the CDR3 reads CASSPRWLGEQYF. The CDR3 region has the DNA TGTGCCAGCAGCCCCCGGTGGCTGGGCGAGCAGTACTTC.

This chain links TRBV6-1 with TRBJ1-5; 8 bases match TRBD1. Looked up from germline, CDR1 is MNHNS and CDR2 is SASEGT. The trim removed 2 bases at V and 2 bases at J, leaving 2 bases unmatched. This CDR3 has 15 residues. The CDR3 sequence is CASSEQDRGNQPQHF. CDR3 in DNA: TGTGCCAGCAGTGAACAGGACAGGGGCAATCAGCCCCAGCATTTT.

The gene calls are TRBV7-2 and TRBJ2-7, with D perhaps TRBD1 or TRBD2 (5 bases each). Germline lookup yields CDR1 SGHTA and CDR2 FQGNSA. The CDR3 contains 14 residues. The V gene lost 1 base and the J gene lost 6 bases, with 13 bases spanning the gap. In DNA form, the CDR3 reads TGTGCCAGCAGCTTAGGGGGGACGCGAGGCGAGCAGTACTTC. Translation gives CASSLGGTRGEQYF. Variable domain in full (rest from reference TRBV7-2 and TRBJ2-7): GAGVSQSPSNKVTEKGKDVELRCDPISGHTALYWYRQSLGQGLEFLIYFQGNSAPDKSGLPSDRFSAERTGGSVSTLTIQRTQQEDSAVYLCASSLGGTRGEQYFGPGTRLTVT.

The chain recombines TRBV9 with TRBJ2-3, with D possibly TRBD2 on 5 matching bases. The CDR3 totals 15 residues. V lost 1 base and J 0 bases, leaving 9 bases between the germline ends. The germline V gene has CDR1 SGDLS and CDR2 YYNGEE. The DNA of the CDR3 is TGTGCCAGCAGCGTAAGCGGACCTAGCACAGATACGCAGTATTTT. This sequence encodes CASSVSGPSTDTQYF.

This clone was observed once. This chain's CDR3 is CAITELAGGTDTQYF. In DNA, the CDR3 is TGTGCCATCACTGAACTAGCGGGGGGGACAGATACGCAGTATTTT. The gene calls are TRBV10-3 and TRBJ2-3; 13 positions match TRBD2. The CDR3 loop spans 15 amino acids. Trimming removed 7 bases from V and 3 bases from J; junction bases left unmatched: 4. Germline lookup yields CDR1 ENHRY and CDR2 SYGVKD.

As for this clone: Just one base apart from a much larger clone, this may be a read error. The sample carries other DNA sequences with the same CDR3. V usage is TRBV27 and J usage is TRBJ2-7; the D is unclear. The V gene lost 4 bases and the J gene lost 1 base, with 5 bases spanning the gap. Germline V CDR1 and CDR2: MNHEY, SMNVEV (reference sequence). The CDR3 loop spans 12 amino acids. This CDR3 reads CASSSGSYEQYF. The CDR3 coding sequence is TGTGCCAGCAGTTCCGGGTCCTACGAGCAGTACTTC.

This chain uses TRBV10-3 with TRBJ2-1; D gene unclear. The CDR3 contains 12 residues. The germline V and J ends were trimmed by 3 bases and 7 bases, with 7 bases remaining between them. Germline CDR1 and CDR2: ENHRY and SYGVKD. CDR3 amino acids: CAISEMVNEQFF. CDR3 coding DNA: TGTGCCATCAGTGAAATGGTAAATGAGCAGTTCTTC.

The CDR3 nucleotides are TGCGCCAGTACCCAAAGGACCGGGGCTGGGGCCAACGTCCTGACTTTC. It specifies CASTQRTGAGANVLTF. This chain joins TRBV5-1 and TRBJ2-6; D is perhaps TRBD2 (5 bases). Looked up from germline, CDR1 is SGHRS and CDR2 is YFSETQ. This CDR3 comprises 16 residues. Trimming stripped 8 bases from V and 2 bases from J, with 17 bases between. The full variable domain, completed using reference TRBV5-1 and TRBJ2-6, is KAGVTQTPRYLIKTRGQQVTLSCSPISGHRSVSWYQQTPGQGLQFLFEYFSETQRNKGNFPGRFSGRQFSNSRSEMNVSTLELGDSALYLCASTQRTGAGANVLTFGAGSRLTVL.

The rearrangement uses TRBV18 and TRBJ2-5, with 7 bases that match TRBD1. Germline lookup yields CDR1 KGHSH and CDR2 LQKENI. The CDR3 sequence is 15 residues long. V lost 4 bases and J lost 0; bases outside the gene matches: 5. As DNA, the CDR3 is TGTGCCAGCTCACAACAGGGACAGAACCAAGAGACCCAGTACTTC. As protein: CASSQQGQNQETQYF. Full variable domain (outside the CDR3, taken from reference TRBV18 and TRBJ2-5): NAGVMQNPRHLVRRRGQEARLRCSPMKGHSHVYWYRQLPEEGLKFMVYLQKENIIDESGMPKERFSAEFPKEGPSILRIQQVVRGDSAAYFCASSQQGQNQETQYFGPGTRLLVL.

V gene TRBV5-4 combines with J gene TRBJ2-3, with 10 bases aligning to TRBD2. The CDR3 spans 17 residues. Germline loops: CDR1 SGHNT, CDR2 YYREEE (reference sequence). With V trimmed by 2 bases and J by 5 bases, 11 bases remained unmatched. The CDR3 protein is CASSFSGGFPGGDTQYF. The CDR3 bases are TGTGCCAGCAGCTTTAGCGGGGGGTTCCCCGGGGGAGATACGCAGTATTTT.

The V call is TRBV4-3, the J call TRBJ2-7; 8 bases match TRBD1. The germline V gene encodes CDR1 LGHNA and CDR2 YSLEER. The CDR3 has 17 residues. V was pared by 2 bases and J by 3 bases, with 12 bases of the junction left unmatched. The CDR3 sequence is CASSQHYETGAIYEQYF. DNA of the CDR3: TGCGCCAGCAGCCAACATTACGAGACAGGGGCCATCTACGAGCAGTACTTC.

The rearrangement joins TRBV5-4 to TRBJ2-6, with D perhaps matching TRBD2 (5 bases). Trimming took off 4 bases at V and 0 bases at J, with 17 bases between the two ends. The CDR3 is 18 amino acids. Germline loops: CDR1 SGHNT, CDR2 YYREEE (reference sequence). The CDR3 DNA is TGTGCCAGCAGCACGGAGGCAGGTGCCTACTCTGGGGCCAACGTCCTGACTTTC. This codes for CASSTEAGAYSGANVLTF. Complete variable domain (other parts from reference TRBV5-4 and TRBJ2-6): ETGVTQSPTHLIKTRGQQVTLRCSSQSGHNTVSWYQQALGQGPQFIFQYYREEENGRGNFPPRFSGLQFPNYSSELNVNALELDDSALYLCASSTEAGAYSGANVLTFGAGSRLTVL.

Regarding this clone: A much larger clone lies a single base off, so this may be a read error. Distinct nucleotide sequences in the sample also encode this CDR3. The chain is built from TRBV7-6 and TRBJ2-7; D call uncertain. The V end was cut by 0 bases, the J end by 3 bases, with 6 bases between. The CDR3 is 13 residues long. Germline V gene lookup returns CDR1 SGHVS and CDR2 FNYEAQ. The CDR3 protein is CASSLAEGYEQYF. The CDR3 DNA is TGTGCCAGCAGCTTAGCGGAAGGCTACGAGCAGTACTTC. The full variable domain, with the rest looked up from reference TRBV7-6 and TRBJ2-7, is GAGVSQSPRYKVTKRGQDVALRCDPISGHVSLYWYRQALGQGPEFLTYFNYEAQQDKSGLPNDRFSAERPEGSISTLTIQRTEQRDSAMYRCASSLAEGYEQYFGPGTRLTVT.

The rearrangement links TRBV6-6 to TRBJ2-2, with 8 bases fitting TRBD1. This CDR3 has 16 residues. The junction had 3 bases not matched to a gene; V was cut back by 3 bases and J by 0 bases. CDR1 MNHNY and CDR2 SVGAGI come from the germline V gene (reference sequence). The chain's CDR3 is CASSYWGQANTGELFF. The CDR3 coding sequence is TGTGCCAGCAGTTATTGGGGACAGGCGAACACCGGGGAGCTGTTTTTT.

The chain recombines TRBV7-2 with TRBJ2-7, with 9 bases fitting TRBD1. The germline gives CDR1 SGHTA, CDR2 FQGNSA. This CDR3 region has 15 residues. Losses at the gene ends were 3 bases for V and 2 bases for J; bases not matched to a gene: 5. CDR3 bases: TGTGCCAGCAGCTTGACCCGGACAGGGGCCTACGAGCAGTACTTC. This gives the protein CASSLTRTGAYEQYF. Complete variable domain (other parts from reference TRBV7-2 and TRBJ2-7): GAGVSQSPSNKVTEKGKDVELRCDPISGHTALYWYRQSLGQGLEFLIYFQGNSAPDKSGLPSDRFSAERTGGSVSTLTIQRTQQEDSAVYLCASSLTRTGAYEQYFGPGTRLTVT.

The chain employs TRBV7-9 and TRBJ1-6; the match to TRBD1 covers 7 bases. The CDR3 totals 16 residues. Per germline, CDR1 SEHNR and CDR2 FQNEAQ (reference sequence). Trimming at V came to 6 bases and at J to 6 bases, leaving 11 bases not matched to a gene. As DNA, the CDR3 is TGTGCCAGCAGTTATCCCGGGACAGATCTTAATTCACCCCTCCACTTT. Amino acid sequence: CASSYPGTDLNSPLHF.

V usage is TRBV18 and J usage is TRBJ1-6; D is uncertain. Trimming removed 4 bases at V and 5 bases at J, with 6 bases between. CDR1 is KGHSH, CDR2 LQKENI, per germline. This CDR3 region has 13 residues. In DNA form, the CDR3 reads TGTGCCAGCTCACAGGGAGATAATTCACCCCTCCACTTT. It codes for CASSQGDNSPLHF.

This clone appeared once. The rearrangement uses TRBV10-3 and TRBJ2-7, with 9 positions matching TRBD1. CDR3 size: 13 residues. The germline CDR1 and CDR2 sequences are ENHRY and SYGVKD. Trimming removed 10 bases from V and 7 bases from J; junction bases left unmatched: 11. The CDR3 coding sequence is TGTGCCACCTCCGGGACAGGGTCGGGTGAGCAGTACTTC. This sequence encodes CATSGTGSGEQYF.

As concerns this clone: Distinct nucleotide sequences in the sample also encode this CDR3. The V and J genes are TRBV10-3 and TRBJ1-1; D gene unclear. The germline V gene encodes CDR1 ENHRY and CDR2 SYGVKD. V lost 0 bases, J lost 1 base, and 6 bases lay in between. The CDR3 has 14 amino acids. The chain's CDR3 is CAISESSANTEAFF. The DNA for the CDR3 is TGTGCCATCAGTGAGTCGTCCGCGAACACTGAAGCTTTCTTT.

On this clone itself: The same CDR3 is also encoded by other DNA sequences in this sample. The V call is TRBV28, the J call TRBJ2-3; possibly TRBD2 for D (6 bases). The germline gives CDR1 MDHEN, CDR2 SYDVKM. Trimming cost V 4 bases and J 0 bases, with 11 bases left between them. The CDR3 sequence is 15 residues long. The CDR3 DNA reads TGTGCCAGCAGTTCTGGCGGGGCTAGCACAGATACGCAGTATTTT. Protein: CASSSGGASTDTQYF. The complete variable domain, with remaining parts taken from reference TRBV28 and TRBJ2-3, reads DVKVTQSSRYLVKRTGEKVFLECVQDMDHENMFWYRQDPGLGLRLIYFSYDVKMKEKGDIPEGYSVSREKKERFSLILESASTNQTSMYLCASSSGGASTDTQYFGPGTRLTVL.

The CDR3 nucleotides are TGTGCCAGCACCTCTCTGGACAGGGGTCCCCAATTATTCTACGAGCAGTACTTC. Translation: CASTSLDRGPQLFYEQYF. The chain joins TRBV7-3 to TRBJ2-7; the match to TRBD1 covers 9 bases. Per the germline V gene, CDR1 is SGHTA and CDR2 is FQGTGA. Trimming took 7 bases from V and 3 from J; bases not matched to a gene: 19. The CDR3 is made up of 18 amino acids.

This clone was seen once. This chain uses TRBV6-5 with TRBJ1-2; D possibly corresponds to TRBD1 (6 bases). Per the germline V gene, CDR1 is MNHEY and CDR2 is SVGAGI. The CDR3 loop spans 13 amino acids. Trimming left V 6 bases short and J 8 bases short, with 16 bases between. The CDR3 DNA follows: TGTGCCAGCAGACGGGACACCGCAGGGGGCTACACCTTC. Translated: CASRRDTAGGYTF.

Worth noting for this clone: This sample includes further DNA sequences coding for the same CDR3. This sequence joins TRBV7-9 and TRBJ1-6; D unresolved. There are 12 residues in the CDR3. In germline, CDR1 is SEHNR, CDR2 FQNEAQ (reference sequence). Between the trimmed V and J ends, which lost 6 bases and 7 bases, there was a span of 7 bases. The CDR3, as DNA: TGTGCCAGCAGTACAACCAATTCACCCCTCCACTTT. It codes for CASSTTNSPLHF.